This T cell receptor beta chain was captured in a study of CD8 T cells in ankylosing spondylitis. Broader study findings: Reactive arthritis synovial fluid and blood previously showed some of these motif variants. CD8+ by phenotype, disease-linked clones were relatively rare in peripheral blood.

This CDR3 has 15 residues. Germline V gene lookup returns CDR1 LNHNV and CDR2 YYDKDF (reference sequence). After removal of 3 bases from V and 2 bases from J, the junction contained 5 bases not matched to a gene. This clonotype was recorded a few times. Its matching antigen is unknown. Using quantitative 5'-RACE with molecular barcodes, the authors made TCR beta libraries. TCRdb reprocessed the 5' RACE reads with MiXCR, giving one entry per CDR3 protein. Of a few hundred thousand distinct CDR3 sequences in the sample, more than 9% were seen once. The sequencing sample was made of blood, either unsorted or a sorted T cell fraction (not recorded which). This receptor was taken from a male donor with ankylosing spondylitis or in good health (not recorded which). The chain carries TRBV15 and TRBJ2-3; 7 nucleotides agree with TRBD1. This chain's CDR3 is CATSSAGTDTDTQYF. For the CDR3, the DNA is TGTGCCACCAGCAGCGCCGGGACAGACACAGATACGCAGTATTTT.